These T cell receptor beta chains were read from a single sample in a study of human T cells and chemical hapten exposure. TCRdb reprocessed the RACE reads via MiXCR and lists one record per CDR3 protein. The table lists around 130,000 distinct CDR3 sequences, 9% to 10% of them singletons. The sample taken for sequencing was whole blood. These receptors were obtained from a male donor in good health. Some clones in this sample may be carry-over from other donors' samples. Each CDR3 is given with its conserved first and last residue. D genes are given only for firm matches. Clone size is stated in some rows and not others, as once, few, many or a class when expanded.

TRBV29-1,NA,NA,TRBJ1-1,CSVKGFATEAFF,TGCAGCGTTAAAGGGTTTGCCACTGAAGCTTTCTTT
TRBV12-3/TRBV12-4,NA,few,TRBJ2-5,CASSFRGAQSQETQYF,TGTGCCAGCAGTTTCCGTGGAGCCCAATCTCAAGAGACCCAGTACTTC
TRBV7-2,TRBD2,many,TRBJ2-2,CASRPPGLEGAGELFF,TGTGCCAGCAGGCCTCCGGGACTAGAAGGCGCCGGGGAGCTGTTTTTT
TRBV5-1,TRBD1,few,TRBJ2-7,CASSLWTGPSYEQYF,TGCGCCAGCAGCTTGTGGACAGGGCCATCCTACGAGCAGTACTTC
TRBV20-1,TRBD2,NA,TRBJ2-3,CSARPPPASGGTGADTQYF,TGCAGTGCTAGACCCCCCCCGGCTAGCGGGGGGACCGGCGCAGATACGCAGTATTTT
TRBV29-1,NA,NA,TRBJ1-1,CSVSNRAANTEAFF,TGCAGCGTTTCGAACAGGGCGGCGAACACTGAAGCTTTCTTT
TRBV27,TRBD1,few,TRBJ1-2,CASSGGTASNYGYTF,TGTGCCAGCAGTGGCGGGACAGCGAGTAACTATGGCTACACCTTC
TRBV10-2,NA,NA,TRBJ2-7,CASSKTLQPYEQYF,TGCGCCAGCAGTAAGACACTACAACCCTACGAGCAGTACTTC
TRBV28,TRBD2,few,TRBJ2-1,CASSLLAGLLGGYNEQFF,TGTGCCAGCAGCCTACTAGCGGGATTGTTAGGGGGATACAATGAGCAGTTCTTC
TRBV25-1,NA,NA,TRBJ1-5,CASTDNSNQPQHF,TGTGCCAGCACGGATAATAGCAATCAGCCCCAGCATTTT
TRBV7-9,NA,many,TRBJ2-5,CASSLWQNSRQETQYF,TGTGCCAGCAGCCTGTGGCAAAACTCCAGGCAAGAGACCCAGTACTTC
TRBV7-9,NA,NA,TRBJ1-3,CASSSTDRKSGNTIYF,TGTGCCAGCAGTAGCACCGACAGGAAGTCTGGAAACACCATATATTTT
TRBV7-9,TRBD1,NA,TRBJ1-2,CASSSMTGIGYTF,TGTGCCAGCAGCTCCATGACAGGGATTGGCTACACCTTC
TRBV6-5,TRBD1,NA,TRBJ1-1,CASKTSGTGYTEAFF,TGTGCCAGCAAGACCTCCGGGACAGGGTACACTGAAGCTTTCTTT
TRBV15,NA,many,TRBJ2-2,CATSRVPANTGELFF,TGTGCCACCAGCAGAGTTCCCGCGAACACCGGGGAGCTGTTTTTT
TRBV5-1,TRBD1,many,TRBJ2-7,CASSLPGQDNEQYF,TGCGCCAGCAGCCTTCCGGGACAGGACAACGAGCAGTACTTC
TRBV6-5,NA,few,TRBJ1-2,CASSSPHDKGYGYTF,TGTGCCAGCAGTTCTCCACACGACAAGGGCTATGGCTACACCTTC
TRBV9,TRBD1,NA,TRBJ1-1,CASSGVTGAMNTEAFF,TGTGCCAGCAGCGGAGTTACAGGGGCCATGAACACTGAAGCTTTCTTT
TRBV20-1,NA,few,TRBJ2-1,CSARKRQTYNEQFF,TGCAGTGCTAGAAAGCGGCAAACCTACAATGAGCAGTTCTTC
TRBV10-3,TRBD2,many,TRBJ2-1,CAISDPSGSPNEQFF,TGTGCCATCAGTGACCCTAGCGGGAGCCCCAATGAGCAGTTCTTC
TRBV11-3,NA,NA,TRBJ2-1,CASSLDGRYENEQFF,TGTGCCAGCAGCTTAGATGGTCGCTATGAGAATGAGCAGTTCTTC
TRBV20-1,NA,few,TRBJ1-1,CSARADGNTEAFF,TGCAGTGCTAGAGCCGACGGTAACACTGAAGCTTTCTTT
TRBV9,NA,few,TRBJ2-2,CASSARDGLTGELFF,TGTGCCAGCAGCGCCAGGGACGGGTTAACCGGGGAGCTGTTTTTT
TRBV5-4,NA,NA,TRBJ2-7,CASSLVGGTYEQYF,TGTGCCAGCAGCTTGGTTGGGGGGACCTACGAGCAGTACTTC
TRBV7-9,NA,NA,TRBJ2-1,CASSSRGTSSNEQFF,TGTGCCAGCAGCTCTCGAGGGACCTCGAGCAATGAGCAGTTCTTC
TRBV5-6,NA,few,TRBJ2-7,CASSLQGASYEQYF,TGTGCCAGCAGCTTGCAAGGGGCCTCCTACGAGCAGTACTTC
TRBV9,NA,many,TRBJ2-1,CASSVGLQKNNEQFF,TGTGCCAGCAGCGTAGGGCTACAGAAAAACAATGAGCAGTTCTTC